The 9 T cell receptor beta chains given below trace back to one sample, sequenced in a study of shared clonotypes between healthy human individuals (TCRdb year 2020). Library prep was done by the immunoSEQ multiplex PCR assay. This is the immuneACCESS table as TCRdb keeps it, with only in-frame sequences that have V and J called. A part of the clones is gone; compared with another copy, unresolved V genes explain less than half, and the rest is unexplained. Counted in this sample were roughly 1,100,000 clones; 70% to 80% of them appeared once. The ten largest make up about 1.5% of the sample. The sample consisted of memory CD4+ T cells sorted from blood. The cell subset or site label corresponds to: CD45RA-negative fraction. Receptor source: a man younger than 30 in good health.

This clone came up a few times. This rearrangement joins TRBV27 to TRBJ2-4; 12 bases are a match to TRBD2. Germline V gives CDR1 MNHEY, CDR2 SMNVEV (reference sequence). With 3 bases clipped from V and 8 bases from J, the junction kept 8 bases outside the gene matches. CDR3 length: 16 residues. The CDR3, as DNA: TGTGCCAGCAGTTTGAGGTCTAGCGGGAGGGGAGACATTCAGTACTTC. It codes for CASSLRSSGRGDIQYF.

About this clone itself: This sample also contains other DNA sequences that code for the same CDR3. The chain couples TRBV4-1 to TRBJ2-7; D is uncertain. Between the trimmed V and J ends, which lost 0 bases and 4 bases, there was a span of 7 bases. The germline gives CDR1 MGHRA, CDR2 YSYEKL. This CDR3 has 13 amino acids. CDR3: CASSQEQNYEQYF. CDR3 nucleotides: TGCGCCAGCAGCCAAGAACAAAATTACGAGCAGTACTTC.

Turning to this clone: At the DNA level, this CDR3 is encoded by other sequences in the same sample as well. The genes are TRBV5-1 and TRBJ2-7; TRBD1 aligns across 8 bases. J gave up 0 bases and V 2 bases, and 4 bases lay outside the gene matches. Germline V gene sequence: CDR1 SGHRS, CDR2 YFSETQ. This CDR3 is 15 amino acids long. The CDR3 protein is CASSFTGGGSYEQYF. The DNA of the CDR3 is TGCGCCAGCAGCTTTACAGGGGGAGGCTCCTACGAGCAGTACTTC.

This rearrangement joins TRBV29-1 to TRBJ2-1; no definite D call. CDR3 length: 15 amino acids. Trimming cost V 3 bases and J 6 bases, with 18 bases left between them. Germline values: CDR1 SQVTM, CDR2 ANQGSEA. Here the CDR3 DNA reads TGCAGCGTTGACGGTTGGCAATCTGGCGGCAATGAGCAGTTCTTC. Residues: CSVDGWQSGGNEQFF.

V usage is TRBV28 and J usage is TRBJ2-5; the match to TRBD1 covers 10 bases. From germline, CDR1 is MDHEN and CDR2 SYDVKM. V was clipped by 4 bases and J by 0 bases; unmatched bases: 11. CDR3 length equals 18 residues. The CDR3 nucleotides are TGTGCCAGCAGTTGGGAGACAGGGGGCTCAACTTACCAAGAGACCCAGTACTTC. Amino acid sequence: CASSWETGGSTYQETQYF.

This clone was detected only a few times. The chain carries TRBV2 and TRBJ1-2; possible D gene TRBD1, 6 bases. V was trimmed by 9 bases and J by 0 bases, leaving 11 bases between them. The CDR3 contains 13 residues. Germline V lookup: CDR1 SNHLY, CDR2 FYNNEI. The CDR3 bases are TGTGCCAGAGGGACACCAACTAACTATGGCTACACCTTC. Its protein is CARGTPTNYGYTF.

This clone was picked up one time. V is TRBV7-2 and J is TRBJ1-2; D gene ambiguous. V lost 2 bases and J 8 bases, leaving 15 bases between the germline ends. CDR3 length: 14 residues. The germline gives CDR1 SGHTA, CDR2 FQGNSA. The CDR3 DNA is TGTGCCAGCAGCTTAAGATGGAGCTCCCCGGGCTACACCTTC. Its protein product is CASSLRWSSPGYTF.

This clone was observed a single time. V and J are TRBV7-9 and TRBJ2-1; D gene uncertain. Germline V lookup: CDR1 SEHNR, CDR2 FQNEAQ (reference sequence). The ends were cut back, 4 bases at V and 5 bases at J, with 21 bases in the middle. The CDR3 consists of 17 residues. This CDR3 reads CASSSNLWGFTDNEQFF. DNA for the CDR3: TGTGCCAGCAGCTCCAACCTGTGGGGTTTTACGGACAATGAGCAGTTCTTC.

The chain couples TRBV6-5 to TRBJ1-2; TRBD1 is a possible D gene (6 bases). V shed 5 bases and J shed 8 bases, with 15 bases lying between them. The CDR3 covers 13 residues. CDR1 and CDR2 from the germline V gene are MNHEY and SVGAGI. In nucleotides, the CDR3 is TGTGCCAGCAGTAAAACAGGGCCCCAAGGCTACACCTTC. Its translation: CASSKTGPQGYTF.